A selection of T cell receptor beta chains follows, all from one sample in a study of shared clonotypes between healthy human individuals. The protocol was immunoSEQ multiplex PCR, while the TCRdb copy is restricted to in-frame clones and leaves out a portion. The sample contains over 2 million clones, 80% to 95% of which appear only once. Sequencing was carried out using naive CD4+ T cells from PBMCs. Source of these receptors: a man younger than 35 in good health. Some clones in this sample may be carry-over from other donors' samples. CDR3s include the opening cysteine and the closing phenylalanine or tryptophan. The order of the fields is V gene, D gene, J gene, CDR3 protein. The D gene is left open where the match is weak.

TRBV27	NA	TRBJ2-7	CASSQMAGKPYEQYF
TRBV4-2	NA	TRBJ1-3	CASSPRDGLLDTIYF
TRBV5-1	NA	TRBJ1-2	CASSLTVTGGYTF
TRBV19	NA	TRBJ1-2	CARPAWGGNGYTF
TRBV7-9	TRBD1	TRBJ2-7	CASSPDSDRAYEQYF
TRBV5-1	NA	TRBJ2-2	CASRKRVGTNTGELFF
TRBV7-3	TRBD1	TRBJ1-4	CASSPGGEKLFF
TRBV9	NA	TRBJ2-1	CASSAGGEQFF
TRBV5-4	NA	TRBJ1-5	CASSLQGRNQPQHF
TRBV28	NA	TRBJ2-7	CASSFEDRRSYEQYF
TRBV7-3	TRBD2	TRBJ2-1	CASAWGGSYNEQFF
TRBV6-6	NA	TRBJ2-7	CASSTGPSSYEQYF
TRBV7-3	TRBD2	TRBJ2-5	CASSLRAGGETQYF
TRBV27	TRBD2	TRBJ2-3	CAPWRAGASDTQYF
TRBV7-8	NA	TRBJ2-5	CASSLVMRETQYF
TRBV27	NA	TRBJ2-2	CASSPAPGELFF
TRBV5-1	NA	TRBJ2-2	CASSTTSKSNTGELFF
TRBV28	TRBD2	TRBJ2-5	CASSPLAGVGTQYF
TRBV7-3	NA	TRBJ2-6	CASSLGGPANVLTF
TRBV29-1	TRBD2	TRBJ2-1	CSLSGRSYNEQFF
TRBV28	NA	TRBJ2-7	CASTYNHEQYF
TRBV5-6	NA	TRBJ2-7	CASSPLRDSRSSYEQYF
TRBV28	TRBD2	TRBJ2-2	CASSFGGANTGELFF
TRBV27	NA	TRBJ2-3	CAARHRRDALFVHTQYF
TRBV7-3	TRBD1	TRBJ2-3	CASSPFRGGGTDTQYF
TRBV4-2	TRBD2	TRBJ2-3	CASSQAATGGSLVADTQYF
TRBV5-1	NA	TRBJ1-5	CASSLAPDAEQPQHF
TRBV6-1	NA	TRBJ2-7	CASSHIRDEQYF
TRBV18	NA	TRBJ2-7	CASSPIYRAYEQYF
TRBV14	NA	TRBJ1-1	CASSQVQGSSSEAFF
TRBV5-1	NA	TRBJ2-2	CASSVYRDTGELFF
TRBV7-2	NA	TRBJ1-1	CASSLRQVTTMNTEAFF
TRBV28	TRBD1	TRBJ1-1	CASSLLGGMGTEAFF
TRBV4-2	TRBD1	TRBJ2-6	CASSQTTGGSGANVLTF
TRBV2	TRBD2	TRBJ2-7	CAHIRARLVAGVQYEQYF
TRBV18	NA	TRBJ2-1	CASSPLRSNEQFF
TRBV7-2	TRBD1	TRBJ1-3	CASSQLDRDSGNTIYF
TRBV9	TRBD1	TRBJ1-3	CASSLSGGSGNTIYF
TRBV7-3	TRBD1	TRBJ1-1	CASSSGTGAAFF
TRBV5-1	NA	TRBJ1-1	CASSFGREANTEAFF
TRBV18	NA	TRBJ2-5	CASSPPGGRETQYF
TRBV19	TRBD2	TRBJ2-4	CASSMRSLAGVFELAKNIQYF
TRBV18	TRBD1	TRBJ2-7	CASSTTGGSYEQYF
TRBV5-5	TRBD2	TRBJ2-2	CASTRTSGLNWGTGELFF
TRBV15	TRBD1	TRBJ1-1	CATSRERDRAPMNTEAFF
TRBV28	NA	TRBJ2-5	CASSLTGPLETQYF
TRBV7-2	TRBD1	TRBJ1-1	CASSPRTGRFTEAFF
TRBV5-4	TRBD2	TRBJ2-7	CASSLPSGPYEQYF
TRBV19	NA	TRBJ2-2	CASSIVGSSGELFF
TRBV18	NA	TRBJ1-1	CASSLGFTEAFF
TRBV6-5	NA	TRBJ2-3	CASSYRPTDTQYF
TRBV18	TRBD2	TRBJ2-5	CASSPRTSGGKETQYF
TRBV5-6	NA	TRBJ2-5	CASSLGAGAFQETQYF
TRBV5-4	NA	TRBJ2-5	CASSHRVSQETQYF
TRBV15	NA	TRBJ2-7	CATSRGRAYYEQYF
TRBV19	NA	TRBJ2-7	CASSRPGHTAVDEQYF
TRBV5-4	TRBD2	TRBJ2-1	CASSLEGTSRNEQFF